The rows below give T cell receptor beta chains drawn from one sample of a study of glioma-infiltrating T cells after dendritic cell vaccination. TCRdb's copy holds only in-frame clones and misses some; the assay was immunoSEQ multiplex PCR. The sample holds some 90,000 clones, roughly four fifths seen once. The sequencing used blood, collected after dendritic cell vaccination. The receptors derive from a human donor with glioblastoma. Both conserved end residues are trimmed from each CDR3.

cdr3_aa j_call v_call
ASRSDRITGELF TRBJ2-2 TRBV11-3
ASSGFGGQVIGDEQF TRBJ2-1 TRBV9
SIRQGAQLTYGYT TRBJ1-2 TRBV29-1
ASSLVTVAGNEKLF TRBJ1-4 TRBV5-6
AWSVVGSGGPDTQY TRBJ2-3 TRBV30
ASSLSSGTADNEQF TRBJ2-1 TRBV28
SVGSGDGELF TRBJ2-2 TRBV29-1
ASPPTTGNQPQH TRBJ1-5 TRBV21-1
ASSPEVQY TRBJ2-7 TRBV18
ASPSGGVRGKNTEAF TRBJ1-1 TRBV21-1
ASSEKGGSRQPQH TRBJ1-5 TRBV2
ARQGAIQPQH TRBJ1-5 TRBV10-1
ASSRTGVIGGELF TRBJ2-2 TRBV5-1
ASSMNTAEKQF TRBJ2-1 TRBV19
ASRSKPSYNEQF TRBJ2-1 TRBV2
ATSAGTGGNYGYT TRBJ1-2 TRBV15
ASSRLAGRSNEQF TRBJ2-1 TRBV19
ATSGWTSGGAGETQY TRBJ2-5 TRBV15
ASSIGGADEQF TRBJ2-1 TRBV6-4
ASSSTGTGERDTQY TRBJ2-3 TRBV28
ASRTTSGRNEKLF TRBJ1-4 TRBV6-5
ASSEIRGSTNEKLF TRBJ1-4 TRBV2
ASSIGLGASQPQH TRBJ1-5 TRBV19